These 20 T cell receptor beta chains were all obtained from the same sample, sequenced in a study of blood T cell repertoires in COVID-19 (dated by TCRdb to 2020 to 2022). Library generation was performed with the immunoSEQ multiplex PCR assay. Held by TCRdb, this immuneACCESS table contains in-frame sequences only and omits some clones. Under half of the omission traces to an unresolved V gene where checked; the cause of the rest is unknown. The sample table shows 300,000 to 450,000 clones, and approximately 88% are seen once. Approximately 3% of the sample rests with the top ten. The sequenced material came from peripheral blood. The origin of the receptors is a woman in her thirties with COVID-19, enrolled during active disease.

The V call is TRBV6-2 or TRBV6-3, the J call TRBJ2-2; D may be TRBD2 (5 bases). V lost 2 bases, J lost 5 bases, and 12 bases lay in between. CDR1 and CDR2 from the germline V gene are MNHEY and SVGEGT. The CDR3 is 15 amino acids. The CDR3 nucleotides read TGTGCCAGCAGTTACGATGAATCGGGGACCGGGGAGCTGTTTTTT. As protein: CASSYDESGTGELFF.

This clone has just a few counts. The chain recombines TRBV7-2 with TRBJ2-7, with 9 positions matching TRBD1. Trimming at V came to 4 bases and at J to 0 bases, leaving 4 bases not matched to a gene. Looked up from germline, CDR1 is SGHTA and CDR2 is FQGNSA. The CDR3 contains 15 residues. The CDR3 DNA is TGTGCCAGCAGCTACGGGACAGGGATCTCCTACGAGCAGTACTTC. Protein: CASSYGTGISYEQYF.

The chain recombines TRBV6-5 with TRBJ1-1, with 9 bases lining up with TRBD1. In germline, CDR1 is MNHEY, CDR2 SVGAGI. The J segment lost 3 bases and the V segment lost 7 bases, leaving 6 bases of the junction unmatched. The CDR3 has 14 amino acids. For the CDR3, the DNA is TGTGCCAGCAACCCGGGACAGGGACACACTGAAGCTTTCTTT. Translating it yields CASNPGQGHTEAFF.

The chain has TRBV5-1 and TRBJ2-7, with TRBD2 identical over 9 bases. Germline lookup yields CDR1 SGHRS and CDR2 YFSETQ. Trimming took 0 bases from V and 6 from J; bases not matched to a gene: 7. The CDR3 totals 15 residues. The DNA of the CDR3 is TGCGCCAGCAGCTTGGCCCCAGCGGGAGGCGCCGAGCAGTACGTC. It yields the protein CASSLAPAGGAEQYV.

The chain is built from TRBV6-2 or TRBV6-3 and TRBJ1-2, with 7 bases matching TRBD1. The germline V gene has CDR1 MNHEY and CDR2 SVGEGT. The V gene end was trimmed by 2 bases and the J gene end by 4 bases; junction bases not matched to a gene: 13. This CDR3 is built from 17 residues. CDR3 in amino acids: CASSYPPGQPQGYGYTF. In DNA, the CDR3 is TGTGCCAGCAGTTACCCACCGGGACAGCCTCAGGGCTATGGCTACACCTTC.

This chain joins TRBV24-1 and TRBJ2-3, with 9 bases aligning to TRBD2. CDR1 and CDR2 from the germline V gene are KGHDR and SFDVKD. V lost 1 base to trimming and J lost 4 bases; unmatched junction nucleotides: 5. This CDR3 is 16 amino acids long. CDR3 protein: CATSDFRREGPDTQYF. As DNA, the CDR3 is TGTGCCACCAGTGATTTTCGGCGGGAGGGCCCAGATACGCAGTATTTT.

A word on this clone: Likely a read error: the CDR3 ends without its conserved phenylalanine or tryptophan. Because the CDR3's place on the DNA is in doubt, the DNA is left out and the CDR3 is given as listed by TCRdb. This chain uses TRBV2 with TRBJ1-1; TRBD1, as called in the table, went unchecked against the DNA. Per the germline V gene, CDR1 is SNHLY and CDR2 is FYNNEI. Counting both end residues, the CDR3 totals 12 amino acids. The chain's CDR3 is CASSVWTGQLTL.

Here the CDR3 reads CASSAGQGSYEQYF. The CDR3 nucleotides read TGTGCCAGCAGCGCGGGACAGGGATCCTACGAGCAGTACTTC. This sequence joins TRBV5-6 and TRBJ2-7; the match to TRBD1 covers 9 bases. CDR1 is SGHDT and CDR2 is YYEEEE in the germline V gene. V was clipped by 4 bases and J by 1 base; unmatched bases: 3. The CDR3 runs 14 residues.

The gene calls are TRBV20-1 and TRBJ2-1, with TRBD1 matching 8 bases. CDR3 size: 15 residues. The germline V gene has CDR1 DFQATT and CDR2 SNEGSKA (reference sequence). Trimming took 3 bases from V and 0 from J; bases not matched to a gene: 4. Written as DNA, the CDR3 is TGCAGTGCTAGTCCGGGACAGGACTCCTACAATGAGCAGTTCTTC. As protein: CSASPGQDSYNEQFF.

The chain recombines TRBV7-2 with TRBJ2-1; a possible D gene is TRBD1 (6 bases). With 1 base removed from V and 2 bases from J, the gap between germline ends came to 9 bases. CDR1 is SGHTA and CDR2 is FQGNSA in the germline V gene. The CDR3 contains 15 residues. The chain's CDR3 is CASSLEQGAYNEQFF. Written as DNA, the CDR3 is TGTGCCAGCAGCTTAGAACAGGGTGCCTACAATGAGCAGTTCTTC.

This clone was recorded a few times. The CDR3 DNA reads TGTGCCACCATATATCCGGGACAGGGGGCCCGGAGGGCTTTCTTT. Protein sequence: CATIYPGQGARRAFF. This chain connects TRBV6-5 to TRBJ1-1, with 12 positions matching TRBD1. Germline-derived CDR1 and CDR2 are MNHEY and SVGAGI. This CDR3 has 15 amino acids. J gave up 11 bases and V 10 bases, and 17 bases lay outside the gene matches.

The chain uses TRBV5-1 and TRBJ2-3; D gene ambiguous. V dropped 4 bases and J dropped 1 base, with 7 bases sitting between them. The CDR3 spans 13 residues. The germline V gene has CDR1 SGHRS and CDR2 YFSETQ. CDR3 sequence reads: CASSPDRTDTQYF. DNA of the CDR3: TGCGCCAGCAGCCCAGATCGCACAGATACGCAGTATTTT.

V gene TRBV7-8 combines with J gene TRBJ1-1; D is undetermined. The CDR3 is 14 residues long. V was pared by 3 bases and J by 5 bases, with 13 bases between. Germline lookup yields CDR1 SGHVS and CDR2 FQNEAQ. This CDR3 is CASSFIGSGTEAFF. The CDR3 DNA reads as TGTGCCAGCAGCTTTATAGGGAGTGGGACTGAAGCTTTCTTT.

The chain has TRBV6-2 or TRBV6-3 and TRBJ2-3, with TRBD1 matching over 10 bases. With V trimmed by 0 bases and J by 10 bases, 4 bases remained unmatched. Per the germline V gene, CDR1 is MNHEY and CDR2 is SVGEGT. The CDR3 is 14 residues long. In nucleotides, the CDR3 is TGTGCCAGCAGTTACTCCGGGACAGGGGCCCCGCAGTATTTT. This encodes CASSYSGTGAPQYF.

This sequence joins TRBV24-1 and TRBJ2-7, with 9 bases lining up with TRBD1. The CDR3 is made up of 15 amino acids. From germline, CDR1 is KGHDR and CDR2 SFDVKD. Unmatched junction bases numbered 10, after V lost 5 bases and J lost 6 bases. CDR3 loop: CATSVPGQGKSEQYF. As DNA, the CDR3 is TGTGCCACCAGTGTACCGGGACAGGGAAAGTCCGAGCAGTACTTC.

The chain links TRBV30 to TRBJ2-5, with D perhaps TRBD1 (5 bases). Trimming shortened V by 2 bases and J by 1 base, and 5 bases separated the two germline ends. CDR3 length: 12 amino acids. Germline values: CDR1 GTSNPN, CDR2 SVGIG (reference sequence). CDR3 DNA sequence: TGTGCCTGGAGTAGGGGCCAAGAGACCCAGTACTTC. Protein sequence: CAWSRGQETQYF. The full variable domain, completed using reference TRBV30 and TRBJ2-5, is SQTIHQWPATLVQPVGSPLSLECTVEGTSNPNLYWYRQAAGRGLQLLFYSVGIGQISSEVPQNLSASRPQDRQFILSSKKLLLSDSGFYLCAWSRGQETQYFGPGTRLLVL.

This chain connects TRBV6-5 to TRBJ1-3; D is unresolved. Germline V lookup: CDR1 MNHEY, CDR2 SVGAGI. This CDR3 is built from 14 residues. Deletions cut 6 bases from V and 0 bases from J, with 9 bases between. Written as DNA, the CDR3 is TGTGCCAGCAGCGGTTCTGTCTCTGGAAACACCATATATTTT. Amino acid sequence: CASSGSVSGNTIYF.

This clone was recorded a few times. The V and J genes are TRBV19 and TRBJ1-5, with D possibly TRBD1 on 6 matching bases. The CDR3 runs to 13 residues. Looked up from germline, CDR1 is LNHDA and CDR2 is SQIVND (reference sequence). The V gene lost 5 bases and the J gene lost 7 bases, with 12 bases spanning the gap. The CDR3 sequence: CASSQQGLQPQHF. The CDR3 DNA follows: TGTGCCAGTAGTCAGCAGGGGCTCCAGCCCCAGCATTTT. The variable domain in full, completed from reference TRBV19 and TRBJ1-5, reads DGGITQSPKYLFRKEGQNVTLSCEQNLNHDAMYWYRQDPGQGLRLIYYSQIVNDFQKGDIAEGYSVSREKKESFPLTVTSAQKNPTAFYLCASSQQGLQPQHFGDGTRLSIL.

This chain links TRBV6-5 with TRBJ1-4, with TRBD1 identical over 10 bases. Germline CDR1 and CDR2: MNHEY and SVGAGI. Germline trimming cut 7 bases from V and 7 bases from J; bases unmatched to any gene: 6. CDR3 length: 14 residues. The CDR3 bases are TGTGCCAGCATTCACGGGACAGGGGCTGAAAAACTGTTTTTT. This codes for CASIHGTGAEKLFF.

The V and J genes are TRBV18 and TRBJ2-7, with D perhaps matching TRBD2 (5 bases). Germline CDR1 and CDR2: KGHSH and LQKENI. Trimming cost V 2 bases and J 5 bases, with 7 bases left between them. The CDR3 spans 12 residues. The CDR3 spells CASSPGSNEQYF. The CDR3 DNA reads as TGTGCCAGCTCACCAGGGAGCAACGAGCAGTACTTC.